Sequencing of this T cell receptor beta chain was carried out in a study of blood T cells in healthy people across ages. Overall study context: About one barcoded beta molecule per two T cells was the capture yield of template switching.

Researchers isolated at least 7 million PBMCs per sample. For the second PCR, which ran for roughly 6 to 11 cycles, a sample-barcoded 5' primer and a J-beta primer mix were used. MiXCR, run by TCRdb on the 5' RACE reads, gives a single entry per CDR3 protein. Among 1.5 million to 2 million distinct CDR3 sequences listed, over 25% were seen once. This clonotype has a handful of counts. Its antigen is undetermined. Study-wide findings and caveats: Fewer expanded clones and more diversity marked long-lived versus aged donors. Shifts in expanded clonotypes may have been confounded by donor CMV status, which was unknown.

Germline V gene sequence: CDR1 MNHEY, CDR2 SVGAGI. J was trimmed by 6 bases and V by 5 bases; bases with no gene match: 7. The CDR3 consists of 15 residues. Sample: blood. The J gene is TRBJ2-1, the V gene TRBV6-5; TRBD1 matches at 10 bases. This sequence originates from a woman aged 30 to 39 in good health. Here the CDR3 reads CASSRDRGLANEQFF. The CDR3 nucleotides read TGTGCCAGCAGTAGGGACAGGGGCCTCGCCAATGAGCAGTTCTTC.